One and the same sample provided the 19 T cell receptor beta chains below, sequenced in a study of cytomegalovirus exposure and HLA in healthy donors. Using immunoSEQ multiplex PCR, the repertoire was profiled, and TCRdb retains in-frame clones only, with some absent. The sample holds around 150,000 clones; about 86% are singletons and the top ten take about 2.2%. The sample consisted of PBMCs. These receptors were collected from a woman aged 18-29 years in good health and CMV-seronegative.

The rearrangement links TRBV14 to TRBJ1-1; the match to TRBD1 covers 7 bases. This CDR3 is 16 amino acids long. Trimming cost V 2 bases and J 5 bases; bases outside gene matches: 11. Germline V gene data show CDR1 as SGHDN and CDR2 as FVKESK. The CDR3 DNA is TGTGCCAGCAGCCAACTATGGGACAGTCAAATTACTGAAGCTTTCTTT. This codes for CASSQLWDSQITEAFF.

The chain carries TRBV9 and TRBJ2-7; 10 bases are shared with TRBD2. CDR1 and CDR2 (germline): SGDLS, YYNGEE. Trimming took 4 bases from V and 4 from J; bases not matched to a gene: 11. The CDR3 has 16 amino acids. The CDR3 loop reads CASSLGSGREAYEQYF. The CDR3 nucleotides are TGTGCCAGCAGCTTGGGGAGCGGGAGGGAGGCGTACGAGCAGTACTTC.

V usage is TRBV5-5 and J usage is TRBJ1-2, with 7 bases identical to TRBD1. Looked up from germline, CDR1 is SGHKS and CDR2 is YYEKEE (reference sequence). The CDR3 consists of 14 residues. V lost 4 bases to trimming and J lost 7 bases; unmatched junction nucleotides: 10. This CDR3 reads CASSTYQDRSGYTF. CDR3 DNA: TGTGCCAGCAGCACTTATCAGGACAGGTCTGGCTACACCTTC. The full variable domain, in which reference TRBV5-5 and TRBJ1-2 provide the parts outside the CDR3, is DAGVTQSPTHLIKTRGQQVTLRCSPISGHKSVSWYQQVLGQGPQFIFQYYEKEERGRGNFPDRFSARQFPNYSSELNVNALLLGDSALYLCASSTYQDRSGYTFGSGTRLTVV.

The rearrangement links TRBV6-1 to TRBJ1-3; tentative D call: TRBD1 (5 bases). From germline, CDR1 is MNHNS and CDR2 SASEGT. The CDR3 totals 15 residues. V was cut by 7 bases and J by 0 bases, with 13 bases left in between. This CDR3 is CASTEGHPSGNTIYF. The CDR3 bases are TGTGCCAGCACGGAAGGACACCCCTCTGGAAACACCATATATTTT.

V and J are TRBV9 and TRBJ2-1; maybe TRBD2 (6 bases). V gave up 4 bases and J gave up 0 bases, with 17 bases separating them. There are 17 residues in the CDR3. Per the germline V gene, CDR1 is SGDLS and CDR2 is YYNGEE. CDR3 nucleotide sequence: TGTGCCAGCAGCAAGACGACTAGGGCGAGCTCCTACAATGAGCAGTTCTTC. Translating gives CASSKTTRASSYNEQFF.

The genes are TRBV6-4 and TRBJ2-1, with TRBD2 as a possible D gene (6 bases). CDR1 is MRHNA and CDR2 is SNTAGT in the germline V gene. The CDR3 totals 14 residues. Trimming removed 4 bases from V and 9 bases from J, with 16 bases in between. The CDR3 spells CASSAGALSSEQFF. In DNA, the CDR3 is TGTGCCAGCAGTGCGGGAGCGTTGAGCAGTGAGCAGTTCTTC.

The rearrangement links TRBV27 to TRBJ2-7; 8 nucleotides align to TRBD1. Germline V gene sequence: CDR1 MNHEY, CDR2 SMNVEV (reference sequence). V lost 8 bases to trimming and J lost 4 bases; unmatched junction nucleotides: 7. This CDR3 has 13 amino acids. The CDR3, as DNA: TGTGCCAGCGGGGGGACAGGACTATACGAGCAGTACTTC. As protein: CASGGTGLYEQYF.

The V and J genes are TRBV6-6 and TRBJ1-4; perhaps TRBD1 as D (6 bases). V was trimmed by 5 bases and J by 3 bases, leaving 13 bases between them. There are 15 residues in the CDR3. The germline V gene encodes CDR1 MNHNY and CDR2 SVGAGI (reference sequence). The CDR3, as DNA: TGTGCCAGCAGTCATACAGGGCTGGCTAATGAAAAACTGTTTTTT. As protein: CASSHTGLANEKLFF.

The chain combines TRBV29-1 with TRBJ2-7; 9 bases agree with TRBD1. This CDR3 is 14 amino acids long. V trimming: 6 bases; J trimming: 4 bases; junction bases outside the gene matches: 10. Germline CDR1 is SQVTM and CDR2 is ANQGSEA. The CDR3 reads CSVLNLGTGYEQYF. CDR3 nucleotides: TGCAGCGTCCTGAACTTGGGGACAGGGTACGAGCAGTACTTC.

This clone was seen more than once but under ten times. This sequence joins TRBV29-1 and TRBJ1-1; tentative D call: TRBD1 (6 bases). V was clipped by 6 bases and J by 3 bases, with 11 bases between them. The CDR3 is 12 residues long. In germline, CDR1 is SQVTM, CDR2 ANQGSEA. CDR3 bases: TGCAGCGTCGACAGGCAGTACACTGAAGCTTTCTTT. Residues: CSVDRQYTEAFF.

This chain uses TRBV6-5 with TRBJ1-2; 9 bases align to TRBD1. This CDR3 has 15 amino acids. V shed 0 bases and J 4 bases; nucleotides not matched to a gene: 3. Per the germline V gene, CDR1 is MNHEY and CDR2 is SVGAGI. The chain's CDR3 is CASSYSAGQGYGYTF. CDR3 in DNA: TGTGCCAGCAGTTACTCCGCGGGACAGGGCTATGGCTACACCTTC.

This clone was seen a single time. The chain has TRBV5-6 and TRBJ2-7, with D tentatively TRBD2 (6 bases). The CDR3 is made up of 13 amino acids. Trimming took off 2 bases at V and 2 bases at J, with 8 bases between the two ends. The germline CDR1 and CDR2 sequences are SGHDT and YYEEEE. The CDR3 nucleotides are TGTGCCAGCAGCTTCAGGAGGGCCTACGAGCAGTACTTC. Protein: CASSFRRAYEQYF.

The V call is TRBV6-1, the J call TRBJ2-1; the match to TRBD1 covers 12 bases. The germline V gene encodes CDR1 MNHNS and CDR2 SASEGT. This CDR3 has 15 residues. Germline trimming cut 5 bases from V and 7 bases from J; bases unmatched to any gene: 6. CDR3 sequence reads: CASSRGQGAYNEQFF. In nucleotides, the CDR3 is TGTGCCAGCAGTCGGGGACAGGGGGCGTATAATGAGCAGTTCTTC.

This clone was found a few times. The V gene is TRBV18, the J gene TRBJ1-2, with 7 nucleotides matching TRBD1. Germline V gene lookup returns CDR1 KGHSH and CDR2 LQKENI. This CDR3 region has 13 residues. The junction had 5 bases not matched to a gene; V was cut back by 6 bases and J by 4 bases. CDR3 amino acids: CASSGDSSYGYTF. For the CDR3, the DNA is TGTGCCAGCTCCGGGGACAGTTCCTATGGCTACACCTTC.

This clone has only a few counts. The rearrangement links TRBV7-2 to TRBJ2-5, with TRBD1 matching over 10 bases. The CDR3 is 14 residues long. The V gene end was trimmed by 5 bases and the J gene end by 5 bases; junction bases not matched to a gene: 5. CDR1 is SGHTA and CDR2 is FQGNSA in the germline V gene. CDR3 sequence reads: CASSSGQGGETQYF. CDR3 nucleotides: TGTGCCAGCAGCAGCGGACAGGGGGGTGAGACCCAGTACTTC.

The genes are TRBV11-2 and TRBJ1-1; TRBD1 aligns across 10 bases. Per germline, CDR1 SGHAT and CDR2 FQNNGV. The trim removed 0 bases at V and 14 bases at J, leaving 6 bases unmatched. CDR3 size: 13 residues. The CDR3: CASSLEARDRGFF. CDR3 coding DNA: TGTGCCAGCAGCTTAGAGGCCCGGGACAGGGGCTTCTTT. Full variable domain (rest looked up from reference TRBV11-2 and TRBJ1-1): EAGVAQSPRYKIIEKRQSVAFWCNPISGHATLYWYQQILGQGPKLLIQFQNNGVVDDSQLPKDRFSAERLKGVDSTLKIQPAKLEDSAVYLCASSLEARDRGFFGQGTRLTVV.

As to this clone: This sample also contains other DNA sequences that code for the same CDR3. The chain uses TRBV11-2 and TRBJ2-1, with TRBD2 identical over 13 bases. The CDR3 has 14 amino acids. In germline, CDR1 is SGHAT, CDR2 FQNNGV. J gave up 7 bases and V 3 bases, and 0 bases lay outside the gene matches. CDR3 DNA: TGTGCCAGCAGCTTGACTAGCGGGGGGAATGAGCAGTTCTTC. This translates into CASSLTSGGNEQFF.

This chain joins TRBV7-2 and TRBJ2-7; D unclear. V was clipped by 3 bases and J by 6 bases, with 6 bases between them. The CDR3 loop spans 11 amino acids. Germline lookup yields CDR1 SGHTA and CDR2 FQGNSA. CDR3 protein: CASSFGLEQYF. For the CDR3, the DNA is TGTGCCAGCAGCTTCGGTCTCGAGCAGTACTTC.

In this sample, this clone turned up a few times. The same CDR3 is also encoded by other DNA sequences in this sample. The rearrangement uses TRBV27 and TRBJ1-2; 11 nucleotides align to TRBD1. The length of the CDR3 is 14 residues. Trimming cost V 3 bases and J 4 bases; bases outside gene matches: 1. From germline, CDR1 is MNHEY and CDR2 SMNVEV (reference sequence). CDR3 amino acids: CASSFGTGGYGYTF. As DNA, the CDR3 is TGTGCCAGCAGTTTCGGGACAGGGGGCTATGGCTACACCTTC.